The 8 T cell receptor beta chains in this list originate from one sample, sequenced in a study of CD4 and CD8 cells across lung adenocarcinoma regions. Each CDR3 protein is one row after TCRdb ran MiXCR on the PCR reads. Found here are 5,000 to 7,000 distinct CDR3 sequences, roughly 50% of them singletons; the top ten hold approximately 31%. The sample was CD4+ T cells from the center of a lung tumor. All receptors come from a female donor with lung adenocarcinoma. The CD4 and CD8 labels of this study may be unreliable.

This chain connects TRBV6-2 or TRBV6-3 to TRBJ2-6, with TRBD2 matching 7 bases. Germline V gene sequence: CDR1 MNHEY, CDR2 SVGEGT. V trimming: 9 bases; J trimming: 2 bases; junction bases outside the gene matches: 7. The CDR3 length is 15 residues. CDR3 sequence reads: CARGTNPPGANVLTF. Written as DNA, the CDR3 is TGTGCCAGAGGGACTAACCCCCCTGGGGCCAACGTCCTGACTTTC.

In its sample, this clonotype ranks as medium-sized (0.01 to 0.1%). This CDR3 reads CASRDRDRARSYGYTF. CDR3 DNA: TGTGCCAGCAGAGACCGGGACAGGGCCCGATCCTATGGCTACACCTTC. The genes are TRBV6-1 and TRBJ1-2, with 9 bases fitting TRBD1. With 6 bases clipped from V and 4 bases from J, the junction kept 12 bases outside the gene matches. The CDR3 is made up of 16 amino acids. CDR1 and CDR2 from the germline V gene are MNHNS and SASEGT.

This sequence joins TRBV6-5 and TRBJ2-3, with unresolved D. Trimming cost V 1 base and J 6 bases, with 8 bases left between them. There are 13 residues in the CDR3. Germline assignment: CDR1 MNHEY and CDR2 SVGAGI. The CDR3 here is CASSYYLGDTQYF. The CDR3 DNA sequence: TGTGCCAGCAGTTACTACCTAGGGGATACGCAGTATTTT.

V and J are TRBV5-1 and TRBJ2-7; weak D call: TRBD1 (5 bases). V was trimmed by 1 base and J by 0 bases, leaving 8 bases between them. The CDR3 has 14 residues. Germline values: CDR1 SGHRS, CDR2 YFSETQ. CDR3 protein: CASSLTGHSYEQYF. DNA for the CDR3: TGCGCCAGCAGCTTGACAGGACACTCCTACGAGCAGTACTTC.

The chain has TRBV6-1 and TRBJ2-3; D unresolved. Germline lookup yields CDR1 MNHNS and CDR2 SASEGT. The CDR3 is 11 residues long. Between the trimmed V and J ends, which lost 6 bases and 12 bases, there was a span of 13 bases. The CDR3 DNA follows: TGTGCCAGCAGGAGCGAAGAGACCCAGTATTTT. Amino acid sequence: CASRSEETQYF.

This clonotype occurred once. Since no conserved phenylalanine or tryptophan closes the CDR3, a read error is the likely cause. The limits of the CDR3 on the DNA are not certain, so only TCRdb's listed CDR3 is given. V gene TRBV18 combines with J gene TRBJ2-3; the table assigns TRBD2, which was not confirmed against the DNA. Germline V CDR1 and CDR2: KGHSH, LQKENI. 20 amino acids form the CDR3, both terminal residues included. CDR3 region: CVWKGHPRPGHGLQHPGNRR.

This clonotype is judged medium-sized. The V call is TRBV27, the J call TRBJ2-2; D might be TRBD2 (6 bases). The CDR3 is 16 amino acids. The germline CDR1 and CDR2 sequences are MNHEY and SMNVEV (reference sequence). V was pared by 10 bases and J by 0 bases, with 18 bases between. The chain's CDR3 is CATLPLAVTNTGELFF. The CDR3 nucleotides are TGTGCCACCTTACCCTTAGCGGTGACGAACACCGGGGAGCTGTTTTTT.

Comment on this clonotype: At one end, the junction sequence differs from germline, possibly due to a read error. The CDR3 loop is CASSGGACSNEQNF. The CDR3 DNA reads TGTGCCAGCAGTGGCGGGGCGTGCTCCAACGAGCAGAATTTC. The chain uses TRBV6-1 and TRBJ2-6; D might be TRBD2 (6 bases). The CDR3 has 14 amino acids. Germline CDR1 is MNHNS and CDR2 is SASEGT.